This is a list of T cell receptor beta chains from one sample in a study of blood T cell repertoires in COVID-19. Some clones are missing from TCRdb's copy, which holds only in-frame ones; the method was immunoSEQ multiplex PCR. The sample shows 150,000 to 200,000 clones, 88% of them seen only once. Sequenced input: peripheral blood. The receptors originated from a human donor in a cohort sampled during active COVID-19. The conserved cysteine and the conserved F or W are not part of the CDR3 here. A D gene is named only where the DNA matches it firmly.

D: TRBD2; J: TRBJ2-7; V: TRBV7-2; length: 12; CDR3: ASRAGTSGKEQY
D: -; J: TRBJ1-1; V: TRBV4-1; length: 14; CDR3: ASSQAFTILNTEAF
D: -; J: TRBJ1-4; V: TRBV6-2/TRBV6-3; length: 12; CDR3: ASSYRGLNEKLF
D: TRBD1; J: TRBJ1-1; V: TRBV10-3; length: 13; CDR3: AISESGQGNTEAF
D: -; J: TRBJ1-1; V: TRBV6-6; length: 11; CDR3: ASIRQLNTEAF
D: -; J: TRBJ2-1; V: TRBV4-3; length: 14; CDR3: ASSQYGGSPYNEQF
D: TRBD2; J: TRBJ2-1; V: TRBV2; length: 16; CDR3: ASSEGVVAGMSLHEQF
D: -; J: TRBJ1-6; V: TRBV7-8; length: 15; CDR3: ASSLGSRQIYNSPLH
D: TRBD2; J: TRBJ2-1; V: TRBV6-5; length: 12; CDR3: ASKAGLAYNEQF
D: TRBD2; J: TRBJ2-3; V: TRBV7-2; length: 14; CDR3: ASSFPSGGNTDTQY
D: -; J: TRBJ2-5; V: TRBV5-1; length: 11; CDR3: ASSLGAGETQY
D: -; J: TRBJ2-7; V: TRBV5-1; length: 12; CDR3: ASSLEPGIYEQY
D: -; J: TRBJ2-2; V: TRBV7-2; length: 13; CDR3: ASSLSRGAGGELF
D: TRBD1; J: TRBJ2-5; V: TRBV11-2; length: 13; CDR3: ASSFSRGLQETQY
D: TRBD2; J: TRBJ2-7; V: TRBV5-1; length: 13; CDR3: ASSDSGGTYYEQY
D: -; J: TRBJ2-3; V: TRBV9; length: 12; CDR3: ASSQGRITDTQY
D: TRBD2; J: TRBJ2-3; V: TRBV19; length: 16; CDR3: ATSHGTSGIGGTDTQY
D: TRBD2; J: TRBJ2-7; V: TRBV4-3; length: 11; CDR3: ASSQVTGGEQY
D: TRBD2; J: TRBJ2-3; V: TRBV6-5; length: 12; CDR3: ASSSGRMGDTQY
D: -; J: TRBJ1-1; V: TRBV29-1; length: 10; CDR3: SVLGRGTEAF
D: -; J: TRBJ1-3; V: TRBV9; length: 14; CDR3: ASSERQFTPGNTIY
D: TRBD1; J: TRBJ1-5; V: TRBV24-1; length: 10; CDR3: ASGQINQPQH
D: -; J: TRBJ2-7; V: TRBV4-1; length: 15; CDR3: ASSQDLRVVHSYEQY
D: TRBD2; J: TRBJ2-7; V: TRBV6-2/TRBV6-3; length: 11; CDR3: ASSWTSGYEQY
D: -; J: TRBJ2-5; V: TRBV21-1; length: 17; CDR3: ASSKGGGWVFAQKETQY
D: -; J: TRBJ1-2; V: TRBV19; length: 13; CDR3: ASTLGGGASHGYT
D: -; J: TRBJ1-2; V: TRBV6-5; length: 12; CDR3: ASSYQGAGYGYT
D: TRBD1; J: TRBJ1-3; V: TRBV30; length: 12; CDR3: AWTIGQVRNTIY
D: -; J: TRBJ2-7; V: TRBV20-1; length: 9; CDR3: SASRGYEQY
D: -; J: TRBJ1-1; V: TRBV14; length: 10; CDR3: ASSQLNTEAF
D: -; J: TRBJ1-2; V: TRBV9; length: 12; CDR3: ASSVEAGAGGYT
D: TRBD2; J: TRBJ2-2; V: TRBV5-4; length: 14; CDR3: ASSPTSGAYTGELF
D: -; J: TRBJ1-3; V: TRBV5-1; length: 12; CDR3: ASSLDRSGNTIY
D: TRBD1; J: TRBJ2-7; V: TRBV18; length: 13; CDR3: ASSPWGQGTYEQY
D: -; J: TRBJ2-1; V: TRBV29-1; length: 13; CDR3: SVPLWGSSYNEQF
D: TRBD1; J: TRBJ1-1; V: TRBV19; length: 13; CDR3: ASSMGDSLNTEAF
D: TRBD1; J: TRBJ2-7; V: TRBV13; length: 12; CDR3: ASSWGQGAGEQY
D: TRBD1; J: TRBJ2-5; V: TRBV27; length: 12; CDR3: ASSVTGGIETQY
D: -; J: TRBJ1-5; V: TRBV27; length: 13; CDR3: ASSLSGAANQPQH
D: -; J: TRBJ1-5; V: TRBV6-5; length: 11; CDR3: ASRRAGSQPQH
D: TRBD1; J: TRBJ2-5; V: TRBV5-1; length: 16; CDR3: ASSWGDRQHLLPETQY
D: -; J: TRBJ2-6; V: TRBV19; length: 15; CDR3: ASTVGALLSGANVLT
D: -; J: TRBJ1-1; V: TRBV5-5; length: 12; CDR3: ASSFHPQGTEAF
D: TRBD1; J: TRBJ1-2; V: TRBV7-2; length: 11; CDR3: ASSPGQGGGYT
D: TRBD1; J: TRBJ2-7; V: TRBV30; length: 12; CDR3: AWTTGQSSYEQY
D: TRBD2; J: TRBJ2-7; V: TRBV7-2; length: 13; CDR3: ASSFEGGPSYEQY
D: -; J: TRBJ2-3; V: TRBV6-1; length: 13; CDR3: ASSELMRFTDTQY
D: -; J: TRBJ2-3; V: TRBV7-2; length: 14; CDR3: ASSLGPGLRTDTQY
D: TRBD1; J: TRBJ2-2; V: TRBV18; length: 11; CDR3: ASSPGTGGELF
D: TRBD1; J: TRBJ2-5; V: TRBV30; length: 14; CDR3: AWSVGTGGRGETQY
D: -; J: TRBJ2-2; V: TRBV19; length: 11; CDR3: ASTSQGHRELF
D: TRBD1; J: TRBJ1-3; V: TRBV29-1; length: 11; CDR3: SGQGDSGNTIY
D: TRBD1; J: TRBJ1-1; V: TRBV19; length: 11; CDR3: ASGGQGASEAF
D: TRBD1; J: TRBJ1-1; V: TRBV27; length: 12; CDR3: ASRLRGPDPEAF
D: TRBD1; J: TRBJ1-2; V: TRBV28; length: 13; CDR3: ASSFRGQGFFGYT
D: -; J: TRBJ1-1; V: TRBV20-1; length: 11; CDR3: SASNSLWTEAF
D: -; J: TRBJ2-7; V: TRBV23-1; length: 13; CDR3: ASGQSMWTAYEQY
D: -; J: TRBJ2-7; V: TRBV7-2; length: 10; CDR3: ASSSLESEQY
D: -; J: TRBJ1-2; V: TRBV14; length: 12; CDR3: ASSQDLPLRGYT